A selection of T cell receptor beta chains follows, all from one sample in a study of blood T cell repertoires in COVID-19. Assay: immunoSEQ multiplex PCR; the TCRdb copy retains only in-frame clones and omits some. This table holds around 300,000 clones, 89% found once. Sequencing used PBMCs or T cells enriched from blood (not recorded which). The source is a woman in her 40s who had recovered from COVID-19. Each CDR3 is given with its conserved first and last residue. Fields, in order: D gene, V gene, J gene, clone size, CDR3 DNA, CDR3 protein. A D gene is named only where the DNA matches it firmly. Clone size is not always given. Where it is, it says once, few, many or a class for expanded clones.

>NA|TRBV7-2|TRBJ1-2|NA
TGTGCCAGCAGCTTGGGCAGCTACTATGGCTACACCTTC
CASSLGSYYGYTF
>TRBD2|TRBV4-2|TRBJ2-1|NA
TGTGCCAGCAGGGAAGTGGCTAGCGGTCCCCTAGGTGAGCAGTTCTTC
CASREVASGPLGEQFF
>NA|TRBV12-3/TRBV12-4|TRBJ1-1|NA
TGTGCCAGCAGCCTCGGGGGGAGGACTGAAGCTTTCTTT
CASSLGGRTEAFF
>TRBD1|TRBV27|TRBJ2-5|once
TGTGCCAGCAAACAGGGGGCACGAGAGACCCAGTACTTC
CASKQGARETQYF
>TRBD2|TRBV5-1|TRBJ2-5|once
TGCGCCAGCAGCTCACCGGGACTAGCGGGAGTAGTAATAGAGACCCAGTACTTC
CASSSPGLAGVVIETQYF
>TRBD2|TRBV4-2|TRBJ2-2|once
TGTGCCAGCAGCCAAGAGCCAGCGGGGGCCTCGGCAGTTACCGGGGAGCTGTTTTTT
CASSQEPAGASAVTGELFF
>NA|TRBV3-1/TRBV3-2|TRBJ1-2|NA
TGTGCCAGCAGCCAAGATTGGGCGAAGAACGAGGGCTACACCTTC
CASSQDWAKNEGYTF
>TRBD1|TRBV2|TRBJ1-1|once
TGTGCCAGCAGACTTGGACAGGGAGCTGAAGCTTTCTTT
CASRLGQGAEAFF
>NA|TRBV11-1|TRBJ2-2|many
TGTGCCAGCAGCTTTCGACTGGAGAACACCGGGGAGCTGTTTTTT
CASSFRLENTGELFF
>TRBD1|TRBV10-3|TRBJ2-2|NA
TGTGCCACCCGACAGGGGGACACCGGGGAGCTGTTTTTT
CATRQGDTGELFF
>NA|TRBV3-1/TRBV3-2|TRBJ2-6|NA
TGTGCCAGCAGCCAAAGGTACAGCTCAGGGGCCAACGTCCTGACTTTC
CASSQRYSSGANVLTF
>TRBD1|TRBV5-1|TRBJ1-1|NA
TGCGCCAGCAGCTCGCGGACAGGACAGAACACTGAAGCTTTCTTT
CASSSRTGQNTEAFF
>NA|TRBV13|TRBJ2-1|NA
TGTGCCAGCAGCTTAGGCGGTATTAGCTCCTACAATGAGCAGTTCTTC
CASSLGGISSYNEQFF
>TRBD1|TRBV18|TRBJ1-1|NA
TGTGCCAGCTCAGCGCAGGGGGCGATAAGGATGAACACTGAAGCTTTCTTT
CASSAQGAIRMNTEAFF
>NA|TRBV7-9|TRBJ1-2|NA
TGTGCCAGCAGCGCGGCGTATGGCTACACCTTC
CASSAAYGYTF
>NA|TRBV10-2|TRBJ1-5|NA
TGCGCCAGCAGTCCACAGGGAAATCAGCCCCAGCATTTT
CASSPQGNQPQHF
>TRBD1|TRBV4-1|TRBJ2-7|NA
TGCGCCAGCAGCCTACAGGGACAGTTATACTACGAGCAGTACTTC
CASSLQGQLYYEQYF
>NA|TRBV7-9|TRBJ2-3|NA
TGTGCCAGCAGCTTAGCGGGAGTCACAGATACGCAGTATTTT
CASSLAGVTDTQYF
>NA|TRBV18|TRBJ2-7|NA
TGTGCCAGCCAACCCGCGGGGGCCTCGGTCTACGAGCAGTACTTC
CASQPAGASVYEQYF
>NA|TRBV3-1/TRBV3-2|TRBJ1-2|NA
TGTGCCAGCAGCCAAGCGCAGGGCACCTATGGCTACACCTTC
CASSQAQGTYGYTF
>TRBD1|TRBV12-3/TRBV12-4|TRBJ1-2|NA
TGTGCCAGCAGACAGGGGGAATATGGCTACACCTTC
CASRQGEYGYTF
>TRBD1|TRBV7-2|TRBJ2-1|NA
TGTGCCAGCACCCAGGGGGCAACGGCTTACAATGAGCAGTTCTTC
CASTQGATAYNEQFF
>TRBD1|TRBV30|TRBJ1-2|NA
TGTGCCTGGAGTAGACAGGGGGTCGAGTATGGCTACACCTTC
CAWSRQGVEYGYTF
>TRBD1|TRBV19|TRBJ2-3|NA
TGTGCCAGTAGTTTACACGGACAGGGAGGAGATACGCAGTATTTT
CASSLHGQGGDTQYF
>TRBD2|TRBV9|TRBJ2-1|few
TGTGCCAGCAGCCCGGGCGGGGCTAGCGGGGGGTACAATGAGCAGTTCTTC
CASSPGGASGGYNEQFF
>TRBD2|TRBV7-9|TRBJ2-3|NA
TGTGCCAGCAGAGGGACTAGCGGGGGGGCAGATACGCAGTATTTT
CASRGTSGGADTQYF
>TRBD2|TRBV6-5|TRBJ2-7|NA
TGTGCCAGCAGTTATCAAGCGGGAGGGCCCGACGAGCAGTACTTC
CASSYQAGGPDEQYF
>NA|TRBV12-3/TRBV12-4|TRBJ1-2|NA
TGTGCCAGCAGTTTTTCCCGCGCCGTTGGCTACACCTTC
CASSFSRAVGYTF
>NA|TRBV28|TRBJ1-1|NA
TGTGCCAGCAGTTCGCACCAGGGTGTCACTGAAGCTTTCTTT
CASSSHQGVTEAFF
>TRBD1|TRBV27|TRBJ1-1|NA
TGTGCCAGCAGTCCCGGACAGGGAGGGGGAACTGAAGCTTTCTTT
CASSPGQGGGTEAFF
>TRBD2|TRBV29-1|TRBJ2-1|NA
TGCAGCGTTGTGGGTACTAGCGGGAGGGCTCCGTCAAGTGAGCAGTTCTTC
CSVVGTSGRAPSSEQFF
>NA|TRBV7-8|TRBJ2-1|NA
TGTGCCAGCAGCCCCAGATCAACTAGTCGCGAAACGGCAAATGAGCAGTTCTTC
CASSPRSTSRETANEQFF
>NA|TRBV29-1|TRBJ1-1|NA
TGCAGCGTTGTTCCAGGCTGGAACACTGAAGCTTTCTTT
CSVVPGWNTEAFF
>NA|TRBV6-5|TRBJ2-2|NA
TGTGCCAGCAGTTACTACGGAGGCACCGGGGAGCTGTTTTTT
CASSYYGGTGELFF
>TRBD1|TRBV18|TRBJ1-2|NA
TGTGCCAGCTCTCAGCAGAGGGCAGGGGGGAACTATGGCTACACCTTC
CASSQQRAGGNYGYTF
>TRBD1|TRBV5-1|TRBJ2-7|few
TGCGCCAGCAGCCCTGGAGACCCCGGACAGGGGTTTCACTACGAGCAGTACTTC
CASSPGDPGQGFHYEQYF
>TRBD2|TRBV5-1|TRBJ2-7|NA
TGCGCCAGCAGCCCGGGGGGACGAACCTACGAGCAGTACTTC
CASSPGGRTYEQYF
>NA|TRBV7-2|TRBJ1-2|NA
TGTGCCAGCAGCTTAAACGACTGGAGGGACTATGGCTACACCTTC
CASSLNDWRDYGYTF
>NA|TRBV6-2/TRBV6-3|TRBJ1-1|NA
TGTGCCAGCAGTTACGGTCCTATTGAAACTGAAGCTTTCTTT
CASSYGPIETEAFF
>TRBD2|TRBV7-3|TRBJ2-1|few
TGTGCCAGCAGCTTACACAGGTCTAGCGGGGAGCAGTTCTTC
CASSLHRSSGEQFF
>NA|TRBV5-5|TRBJ1-1|NA
TGTGCCAGCCAGCTTGGGGGGGCTCTGAACACTGAAGCTTTCTTT
CASQLGGALNTEAFF
>NA|TRBV4-2|TRBJ2-7|NA
TGTGCCAGCAGCCACCCTACTAGTTACGAGCAGTACTTC
CASSHPTSYEQYF
>NA|TRBV30|TRBJ2-7|NA
TGTGCCTGGAGTGTATCAGGCCGTGAGCAGTACTTC
CAWSVSGREQYF
>NA|TRBV27|TRBJ2-7|few
TGTGCCAGCAGTTTATCTGCGGGAATGGATTCCTCCTACGAGCAGTACTTC
CASSLSAGMDSSYEQYF
>NA|TRBV6-1|TRBJ1-2|NA
TGTGCCAGCAGTGAACGGGCGGGCGGAGAGGGCTATGGCTACACCTTC
CASSERAGGEGYGYTF
>NA|TRBV6-6|TRBJ2-7|NA
TGTGCCAGCAGACATATATTAGGGGACGAGCAGTACTTC
CASRHILGDEQYF
>NA|TRBV5-4|TRBJ1-2|NA
TGTGCCAGCAGCTTGTATGTGGGCCCTAACTATGGCTACACCTTC
CASSLYVGPNYGYTF
>NA|TRBV9|TRBJ2-6|NA
TGTGCCAGCAGCCCCACAGGGAGCTCTGGGGCCAACGTCCTGACTTTC
CASSPTGSSGANVLTF
>TRBD1|TRBV7-8|TRBJ1-1|NA
TGTGCCAGCAGCTTAGCCTCAGGGGGCCTACCCGGCGCTGAAGCTTTCTTT
CASSLASGGLPGAEAFF
>TRBD1|TRBV9|TRBJ2-3|NA
TGTGCCAGCAGCGTAGGTGCGGGGACAGGAGGTGAAGCGCAGTATTTT
CASSVGAGTGGEAQYF
>TRBD2|TRBV11-2|TRBJ2-3|NA
TGTGCCAGCAGCTCCCTTGGCGGGGGAATCACAGATACGCAGTATTTT
CASSSLGGGITDTQYF
>NA|TRBV5-1|TRBJ1-1|NA
TGCGCCAGCAGCTTGGTAACAGGAGGGGCGAACACTGAAGCTTTCTTT
CASSLVTGGANTEAFF
>NA|TRBV5-4|TRBJ2-5|NA
TGTGCCAGCAGCCCCGGACAGACAAAAGAGACCCAGTACTTC
CASSPGQTKETQYF
>TRBD1|TRBV5-5|TRBJ1-2|few
TGTGCCAGCAGCTTTACGGATTGGACAGGGACGTATGGCTACACCTTC
CASSFTDWTGTYGYTF